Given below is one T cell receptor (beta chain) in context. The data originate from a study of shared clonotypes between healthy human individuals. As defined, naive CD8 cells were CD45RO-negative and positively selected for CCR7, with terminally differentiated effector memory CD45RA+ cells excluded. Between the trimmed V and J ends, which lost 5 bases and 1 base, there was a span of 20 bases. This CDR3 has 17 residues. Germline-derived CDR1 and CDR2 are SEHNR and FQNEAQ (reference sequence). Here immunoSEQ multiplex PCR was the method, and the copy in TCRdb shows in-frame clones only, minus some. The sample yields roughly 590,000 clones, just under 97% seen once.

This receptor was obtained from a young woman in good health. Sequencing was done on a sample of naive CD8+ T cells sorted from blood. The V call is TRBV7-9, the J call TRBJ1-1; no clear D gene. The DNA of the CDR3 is TGTGCCAGCAGCGATCACGTGATTTCATCACCGAACACTGAAGCTTTCTTT. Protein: CASSDHVISSPNTEAFF. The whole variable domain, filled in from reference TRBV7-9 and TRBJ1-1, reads DTGVSQNPRHKITKRGQNVTFRCDPISEHNRLYWYRQTLGQGPEFLTYFQNEAQLEKSRLLSDRFSAERPKGSFSTLEIQRTEQGDSAMYLCASSDHVISSPNTEAFFGQGTRLTVV.